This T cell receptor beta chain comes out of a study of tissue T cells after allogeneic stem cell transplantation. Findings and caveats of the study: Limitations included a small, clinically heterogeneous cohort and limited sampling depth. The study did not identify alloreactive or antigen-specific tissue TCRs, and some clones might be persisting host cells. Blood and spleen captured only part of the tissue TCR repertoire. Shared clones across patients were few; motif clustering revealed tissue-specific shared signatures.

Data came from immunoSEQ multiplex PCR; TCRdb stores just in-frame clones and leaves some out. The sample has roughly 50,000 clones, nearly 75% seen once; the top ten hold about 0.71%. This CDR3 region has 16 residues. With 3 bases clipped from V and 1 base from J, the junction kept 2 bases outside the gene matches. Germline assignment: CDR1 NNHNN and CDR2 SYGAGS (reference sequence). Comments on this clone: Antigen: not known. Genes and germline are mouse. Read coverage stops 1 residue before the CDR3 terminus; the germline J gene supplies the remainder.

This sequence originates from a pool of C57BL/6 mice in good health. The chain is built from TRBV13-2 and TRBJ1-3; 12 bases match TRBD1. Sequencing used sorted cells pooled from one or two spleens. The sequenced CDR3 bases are TGTGCCAGCGGTGGGGGGACAGGGGGCTCTGGAAATACGCTCTAT. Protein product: CASGGGTGGSGNTLY. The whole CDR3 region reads CASGGGTGGSGNTLYF.